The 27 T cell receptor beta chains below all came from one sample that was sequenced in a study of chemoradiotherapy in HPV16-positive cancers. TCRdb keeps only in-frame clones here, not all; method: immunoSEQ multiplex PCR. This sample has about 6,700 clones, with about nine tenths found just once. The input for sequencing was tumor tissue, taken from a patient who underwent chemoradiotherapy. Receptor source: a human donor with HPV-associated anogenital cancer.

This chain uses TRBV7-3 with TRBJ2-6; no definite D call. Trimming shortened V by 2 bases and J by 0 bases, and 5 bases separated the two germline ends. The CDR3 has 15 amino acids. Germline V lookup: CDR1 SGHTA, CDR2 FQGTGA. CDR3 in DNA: TGTGCCAGCAGCTTAGGAACCTCTGGGGCCAACGTCCTGACTTTC. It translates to CASSLGTSGANVLTF.

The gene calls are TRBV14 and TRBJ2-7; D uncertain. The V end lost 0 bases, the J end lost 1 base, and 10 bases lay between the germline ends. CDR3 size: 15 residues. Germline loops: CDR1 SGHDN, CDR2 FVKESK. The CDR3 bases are TGTGCCAGCAGCCAAGATCGGGCCACTTCCTACGAGCAGTACTTC. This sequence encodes CASSQDRATSYEQYF. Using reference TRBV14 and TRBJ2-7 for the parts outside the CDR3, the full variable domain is EAGVTQFPSHSVIEKGQTVTLRCDPISGHDNLYWYRRVMGKEIKFLLHFVKESKQDESGMPNNRFLAERTGGTYSTLKVQPAELEDSGVYFCASSQDRATSYEQYFGPGTRLTVT.

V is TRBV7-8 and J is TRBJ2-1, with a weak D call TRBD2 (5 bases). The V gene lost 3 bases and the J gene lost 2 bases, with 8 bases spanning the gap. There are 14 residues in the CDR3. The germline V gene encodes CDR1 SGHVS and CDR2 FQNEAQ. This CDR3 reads CASSFGVTYNEQFF. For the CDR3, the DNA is TGTGCCAGCAGCTTCGGGGTTACCTACAATGAGCAGTTCTTC.

CDR3 sequence reads: CASSPGLDTGELFF. The CDR3 DNA reads as TGTGCCAGCAGCCCTGGACTAGACACCGGGGAGCTGTTTTTT. The V and J genes are TRBV14 and TRBJ2-2; 7 nucleotides align to TRBD2. The CDR3 is 14 amino acids. Germline assignment: CDR1 SGHDN and CDR2 FVKESK. Trimming took 4 bases from V and 3 from J; bases not matched to a gene: 2.

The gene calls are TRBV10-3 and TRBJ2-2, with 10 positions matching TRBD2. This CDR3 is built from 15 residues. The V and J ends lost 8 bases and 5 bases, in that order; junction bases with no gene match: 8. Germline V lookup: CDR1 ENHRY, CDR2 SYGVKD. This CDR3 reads CAIGLAGGRTGELFF. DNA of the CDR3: TGTGCCATCGGGTTAGCGGGAGGTCGAACCGGGGAGCTGTTTTTT.

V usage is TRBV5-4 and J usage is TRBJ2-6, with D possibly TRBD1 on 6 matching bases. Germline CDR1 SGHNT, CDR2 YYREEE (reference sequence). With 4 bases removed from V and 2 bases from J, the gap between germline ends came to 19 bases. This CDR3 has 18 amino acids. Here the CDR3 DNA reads TGTGCCAGCAGCCCCCCAGGGGTGAGGAGTGCTGGGGCCAACGTCCTGACTTTC. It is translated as CASSPPGVRSAGANVLTF.

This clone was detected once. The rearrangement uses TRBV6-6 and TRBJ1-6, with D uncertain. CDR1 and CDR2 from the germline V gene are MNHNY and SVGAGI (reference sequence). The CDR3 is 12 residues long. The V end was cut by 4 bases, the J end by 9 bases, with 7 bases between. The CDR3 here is CASSLLGSPLHF. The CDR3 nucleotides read TGTGCCAGCAGTTTATTGGGTTCACCCCTCCACTTT.

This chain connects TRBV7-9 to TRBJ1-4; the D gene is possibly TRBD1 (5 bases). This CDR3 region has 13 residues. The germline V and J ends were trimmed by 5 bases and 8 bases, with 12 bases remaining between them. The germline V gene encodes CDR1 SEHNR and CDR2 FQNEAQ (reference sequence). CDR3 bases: TGTGCCAGCAGCCCCCCGGGGGTGGAAAAACTGTTTTTT. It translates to CASSPPGVEKLFF.

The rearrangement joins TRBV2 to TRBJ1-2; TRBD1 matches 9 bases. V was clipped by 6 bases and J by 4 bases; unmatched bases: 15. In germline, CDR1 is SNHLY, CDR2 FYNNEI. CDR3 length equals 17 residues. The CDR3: CASRVGGQGIGSYGYTF. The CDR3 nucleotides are TGTGCCAGCAGGGTTGGGGGACAGGGCATTGGAAGCTATGGCTACACCTTC.

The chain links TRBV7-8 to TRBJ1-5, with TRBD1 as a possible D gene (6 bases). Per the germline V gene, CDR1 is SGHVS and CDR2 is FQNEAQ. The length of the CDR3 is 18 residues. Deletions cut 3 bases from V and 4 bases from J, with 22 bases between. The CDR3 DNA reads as TGTGCCAGCAGCTTGGGGGCCTTTGCGGACCGGGCAAATCAGCCCCAGCATTTT. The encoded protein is CASSLGAFADRANQPQHF. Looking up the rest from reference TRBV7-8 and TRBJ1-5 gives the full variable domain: GAGVSQSPRYKVAKRGQDVALRCDPISGHVSLFWYQQALGQGPEFLTYFQNEAQLDKSGLPSDRFFAERPEGSVSTLKIQRTQQEDSAVYLCASSLGAFADRANQPQHFGDGTRLSIL.

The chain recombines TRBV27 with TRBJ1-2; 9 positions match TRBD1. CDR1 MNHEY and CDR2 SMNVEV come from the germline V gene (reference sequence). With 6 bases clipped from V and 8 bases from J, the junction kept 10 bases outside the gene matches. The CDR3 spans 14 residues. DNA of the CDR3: TGTGCCAGCAGAAATCCGGGACAGGGAACCGGCTACACCTTC. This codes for CASRNPGQGTGYTF.

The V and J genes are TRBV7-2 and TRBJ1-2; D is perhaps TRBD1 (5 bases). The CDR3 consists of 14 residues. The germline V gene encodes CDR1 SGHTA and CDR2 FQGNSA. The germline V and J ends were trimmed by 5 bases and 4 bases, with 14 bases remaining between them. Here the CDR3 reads CASSPGTRGYGYTF. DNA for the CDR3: TGTGCCAGCAGCCCTGGGACGCGGGGCTATGGCTACACCTTC.

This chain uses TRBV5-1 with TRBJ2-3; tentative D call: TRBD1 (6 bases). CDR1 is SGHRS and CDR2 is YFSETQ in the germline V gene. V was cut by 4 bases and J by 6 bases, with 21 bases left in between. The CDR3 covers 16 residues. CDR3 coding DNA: TGCGCCAGCAGCCCGGAACCCCAGGGGACCAGCGATACGCAGTATTTT. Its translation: CASSPEPQGTSDTQYF.

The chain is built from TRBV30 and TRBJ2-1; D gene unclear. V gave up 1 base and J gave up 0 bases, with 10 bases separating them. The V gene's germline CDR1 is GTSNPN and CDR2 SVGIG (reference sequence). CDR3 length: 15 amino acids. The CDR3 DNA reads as TGTGCCTGGAGTGATCACTCCTACTCCTACAATGAGCAGTTCTTC. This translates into CAWSDHSYSYNEQFF. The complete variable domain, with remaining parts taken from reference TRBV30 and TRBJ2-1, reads SQTIHQWPATLVQPVGSPLSLECTVEGTSNPNLYWYRQAAGRGLQLLFYSVGIGQISSEVPQNLSASRPQDRQFILSSKKLLLSDSGFYLCAWSDHSYSYNEQFFGPGTRLTVL.

Written as DNA, the CDR3 is TGTGCCAGCAGAGCGGACTGGAATTTTGGGGAGACCCAGTACTTC. Translation: CASRADWNFGETQYF. This chain uses TRBV7-2 with TRBJ2-5, with D tentatively TRBD2 (5 bases). Trimming left V 6 bases short and J 5 bases short, with 19 bases between. This CDR3 comprises 15 residues. Germline values: CDR1 SGHTA, CDR2 FQGNSA.

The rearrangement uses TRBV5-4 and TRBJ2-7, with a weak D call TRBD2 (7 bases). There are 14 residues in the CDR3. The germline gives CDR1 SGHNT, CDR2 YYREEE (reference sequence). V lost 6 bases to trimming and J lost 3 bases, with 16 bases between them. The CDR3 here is CASTLGGDNYEQYF. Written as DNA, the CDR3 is TGTGCCAGCACCCTTGGGGGGGACAACTACGAGCAGTACTTC.

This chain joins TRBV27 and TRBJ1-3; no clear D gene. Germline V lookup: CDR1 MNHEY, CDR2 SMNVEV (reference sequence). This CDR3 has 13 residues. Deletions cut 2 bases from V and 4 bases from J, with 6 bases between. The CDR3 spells CASSLKRGNTIYF. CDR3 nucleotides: TGTGCCAGCAGTTTAAAAAGGGGAAACACCATATATTTT.

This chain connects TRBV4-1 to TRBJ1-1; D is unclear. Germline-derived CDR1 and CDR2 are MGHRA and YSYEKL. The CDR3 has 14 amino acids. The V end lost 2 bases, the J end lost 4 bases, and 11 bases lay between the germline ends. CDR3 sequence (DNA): TGCGCCAGCAGCCAAATTTCAGGTGCCACTGAAGCTTTCTTT. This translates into CASSQISGATEAFF.

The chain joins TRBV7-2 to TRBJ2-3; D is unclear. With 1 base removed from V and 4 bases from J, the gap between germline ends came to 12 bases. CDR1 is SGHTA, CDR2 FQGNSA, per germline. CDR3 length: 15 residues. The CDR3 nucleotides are TGTGCCAGCAGCTTAGTTCCAGGAAGTGCAGATACGCAGTATTTT. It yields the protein CASSLVPGSADTQYF. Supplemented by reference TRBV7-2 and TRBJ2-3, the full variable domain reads GAGVSQSPSNKVTEKGKDVELRCDPISGHTALYWYRQSLGQGLEFLIYFQGNSAPDKSGLPSDRFSAERTGGSVSTLTIQRTQQEDSAVYLCASSLVPGSADTQYFGPGTRLTVL.

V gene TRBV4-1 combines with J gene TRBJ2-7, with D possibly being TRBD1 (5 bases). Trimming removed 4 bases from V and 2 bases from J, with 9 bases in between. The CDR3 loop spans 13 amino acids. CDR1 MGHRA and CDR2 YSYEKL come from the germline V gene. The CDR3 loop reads CASSLGETYEQYF. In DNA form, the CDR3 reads TGCGCCAGCAGCCTAGGGGAAACCTACGAGCAGTACTTC.

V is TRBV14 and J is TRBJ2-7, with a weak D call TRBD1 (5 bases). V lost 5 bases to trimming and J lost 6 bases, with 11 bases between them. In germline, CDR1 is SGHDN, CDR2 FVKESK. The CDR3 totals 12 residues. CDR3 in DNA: TGTGCCAGCAGCTACGATCAGGGCGAGCAGTACTTC. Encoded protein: CASSYDQGEQYF. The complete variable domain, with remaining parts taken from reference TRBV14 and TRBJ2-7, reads EAGVTQFPSHSVIEKGQTVTLRCDPISGHDNLYWYRRVMGKEIKFLLHFVKESKQDESGMPNNRFLAERTGGTYSTLKVQPAELEDSGVYFCASSYDQGEQYFGPGTRLTVT.

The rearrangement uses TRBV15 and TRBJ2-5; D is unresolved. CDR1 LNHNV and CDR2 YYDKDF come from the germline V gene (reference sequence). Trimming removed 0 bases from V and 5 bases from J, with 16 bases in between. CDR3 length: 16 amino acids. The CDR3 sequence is CATSRDNRDRGETQYF. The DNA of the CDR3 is TGTGCCACCAGCAGAGATAATCGCGACCGTGGCGAGACCCAGTACTTC.

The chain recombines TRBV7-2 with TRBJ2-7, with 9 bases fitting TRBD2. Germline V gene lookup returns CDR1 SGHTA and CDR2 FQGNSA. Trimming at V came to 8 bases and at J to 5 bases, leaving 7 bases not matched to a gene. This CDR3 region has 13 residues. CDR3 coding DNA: TGTGCCAGCCGGTGGGCGGGAGGGAACGAGCAGTACTTC. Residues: CASRWAGGNEQYF.

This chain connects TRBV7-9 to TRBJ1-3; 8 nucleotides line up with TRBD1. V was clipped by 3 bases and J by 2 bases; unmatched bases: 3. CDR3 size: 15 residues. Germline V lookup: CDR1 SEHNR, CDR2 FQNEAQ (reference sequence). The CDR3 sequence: CASSLGTGAGNTIYF. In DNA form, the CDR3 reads TGTGCCAGCAGCTTGGGGACAGGTGCTGGAAACACCATATATTTT.

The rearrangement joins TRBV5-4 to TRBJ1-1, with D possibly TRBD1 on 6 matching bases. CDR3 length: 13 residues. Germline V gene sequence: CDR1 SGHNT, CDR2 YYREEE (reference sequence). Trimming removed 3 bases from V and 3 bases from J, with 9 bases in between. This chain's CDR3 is CASSSGQDTEAFF. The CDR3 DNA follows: TGTGCCAGCAGCTCGGGACAAGACACTGAAGCTTTCTTT.

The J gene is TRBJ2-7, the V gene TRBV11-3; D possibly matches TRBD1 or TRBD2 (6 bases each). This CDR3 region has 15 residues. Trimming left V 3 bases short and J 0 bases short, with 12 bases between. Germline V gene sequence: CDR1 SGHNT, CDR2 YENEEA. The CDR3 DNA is TGTGCCAGCAGCTTCGAGGGGGGTAGCTCCTACGAGCAGTACTTC. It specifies CASSFEGGSSYEQYF.

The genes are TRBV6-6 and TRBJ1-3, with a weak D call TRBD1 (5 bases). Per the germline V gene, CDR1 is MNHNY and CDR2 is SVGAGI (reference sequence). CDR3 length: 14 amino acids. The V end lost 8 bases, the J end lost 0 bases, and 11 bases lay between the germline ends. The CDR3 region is CASERGASGNTIYF. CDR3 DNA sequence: TGTGCCAGCGAGAGAGGGGCCTCTGGAAACACCATATATTTT.